Listed below are T cell receptor beta chains from one sample, sequenced in a study of cytomegalovirus exposure and HLA in healthy donors. Clones were read by immunoSEQ multiplex PCR, and TCRdb kept only the in-frame ones, dropping some. The sample has around 100,000 clones; roughly 78% are singletons. Sequencing was done on a sample of PBMCs. These receptors all stem from a woman in her 40s in good health and CMV-seropositive. The CDR3 runs from the conserved cysteine through the conserved F or W. D genes are given only for firm matches. The size of a clone is reported for some rows only, either as once, few or many, or as a class for expanded clones.

- | TRBJ2-1 | TRBV9 | - | TGTGCCAGCCTTTGGGGGGGGGCACGCAATGAGCAGTTCTTC | CASLWGGARNEQFF
- | TRBJ1-6 | TRBV30 | - | TGTGCCTGGAGGACCGACAACGATTCACCCCTCCACTTT | CAWRTDNDSPLHF
- | TRBJ1-2 | TRBV6-5 | - | TGTGCCAGCAGTTACTTGCCGCAGGGTTTCTATGGCTACACCTTC | CASSYLPQGFYGYTF
- | TRBJ2-7 | TRBV27 | - | TGTGCCAGCAGTTATTTGCAGGGGAAAGATTTCGAGCAGTACTTC | CASSYLQGKDFEQYF
- | TRBJ2-5 | TRBV6-5 | few | TGTGCCAGCAGTTACTCTTCCGGGTACCAAGAGACCCAGTACTTC | CASSYSSGYQETQYF
TRBD1 | TRBJ2-3 | TRBV19 | - | TGTGCCAGTAGTACTCTAGGGACAGGGTCAAAGTATTTT | CASSTLGTGSKYF
TRBD2 | TRBJ2-3 | TRBV7-9 | - | TGTTCCAGCAGCCCCTGGGGGACTAGCGGCACAGATACGCAGTATTTT | CSSSPWGTSGTDTQYF
TRBD2 | TRBJ2-2 | TRBV2 | many | TGTGCCAGCAGTAACGGCGGGAGGAACACCGGGGAGCTGTTTTTT | CASSNGGRNTGELFF
- | TRBJ2-5 | TRBV6-5 | - | TGTGCCAGCAGTCCCGGGGTGGAGACCCAGTACTTC | CASSPGVETQYF
- | TRBJ2-5 | TRBV27 | few | TGTGCCAGCAGTTTAAGGGGGTGGGGAGAGACCCAGTACTTC | CASSLRGWGETQYF
- | TRBJ2-2 | TRBV15 | once | TGTGCCACCAGCAGGCTGGACAGAGACACCGGGGAGCTGTTTTTT | CATSRLDRDTGELFF
- | TRBJ2-5 | TRBV5-8 | once | TGTGCCAGCAGCTTGATCTACCAAGAGACCCAGTACTTC | CASSLIYQETQYF
TRBD1 | TRBJ1-1 | TRBV4-3 | - | TGCGCCAGCAGCCAAGTAATCGGGGACAGCTACATGAACACTGAAGCTTTCTTT | CASSQVIGDSYMNTEAFF
- | TRBJ2-5 | TRBV11-3 | - | TGTGCCAGCAGCTTACTACAGGGTCGTCAAGAGACCCAGTACTTC | CASSLLQGRQETQYF
- | TRBJ2-7 | TRBV11-2 | - | TGTGCCAGCAGCACATGGGCCAGGGGCCTTTTCTACGAGCAGTACTTC | CASSTWARGLFYEQYF
TRBD1 | TRBJ1-2 | TRBV19 | - | TGTGCCAGTAGGGACAGGGAACCTAACTATGGCTACACCTTC | CASRDREPNYGYTF
- | TRBJ2-7 | TRBV5-1 | once | TGCGCCAGCAGAAAGGATAGCGGCCCGAGCTCCTACGAGCAGTACTTC | CASRKDSGPSSYEQYF
- | TRBJ1-1 | TRBV7-9 | few | TGTGCCAGCAGCCCTCAGACAGTCGCGAACACTGAAGCTTTCTTT | CASSPQTVANTEAFF
TRBD2 | TRBJ2-1 | TRBV18 | - | TGTGCCAGCTCAATCCTAGCGGAAAACAATGAGCAGTTCTTC | CASSILAENNEQFF
- | TRBJ1-2 | TRBV21-1 | - | TGTGCCACCAAGGGGTCGACCCTAATCTATGGCTACACCTTC | CATKGSTLIYGYTF
- | TRBJ2-2 | TRBV5-1 | - | TGCGCCAGCAGCTTACCAGGGGATACCGGGGAGCTGTTTTTT | CASSLPGDTGELFF
- | TRBJ2-2 | TRBV7-7 | - | TGTGCTAGCAGCGCCCCCGGGGGCACCGGGGAGCTGTTTTTT | CASSAPGGTGELFF
- | TRBJ1-4 | TRBV27 | - | TGTGCCAGCAGTCCCCTCTCCGGGACTGTGGGGGAAAAACTGTTTTTT | CASSPLSGTVGEKLFF
TRBD2 | TRBJ2-1 | TRBV6-5 | - | TGTGCCAGCAGCTCCGGGACTAGCGGGAGATATGAGCAGTTCTTC | CASSSGTSGRYEQFF
- | TRBJ2-1 | TRBV27 | - | TGTGCCAGCAGTTTATACGGTATCGATGAGCAGTTCTTC | CASSLYGIDEQFF
- | TRBJ1-5 | TRBV28 | - | TGTGCCAGCAGTCAAGGGGTATGGGGCAATCAGCCCCAGCATTTT | CASSQGVWGNQPQHF
- | TRBJ1-2 | TRBV28 | - | TGTGCCAGCAGTATACAGATAAACTATGGCTACACCTTC | CASSIQINYGYTF
TRBD2 | TRBJ2-3 | TRBV19 | medium-sized | TGTGCCAGTAATCGCGGGAGGACAGATACGCAGTATTTT | CASNRGRTDTQYF
- | TRBJ2-7 | TRBV28 | - | TGTGCCAGCAGTTTCGGGGGACTCTCGACCTACGAGCAGTACTTC | CASSFGGLSTYEQYF
TRBD1 | TRBJ2-2 | TRBV7-3 | few | TGTGCCAGCAGCATTCCCGGGACAGGGGCCACCGGGGAGCTGTTTTTT | CASSIPGTGATGELFF
TRBD2 | TRBJ2-2 | TRBV11-2 | - | TGTGCCAGCAGCGCCCCTCTCGGGGCGGGAGGGCCCACCGGGGAGCTGTTTTTT | CASSAPLGAGGPTGELFF
- | TRBJ1-5 | TRBV2 | many | TGTGCCAGCAGTGGATTCGGGTCTAGTCAGCCCCAGCATTTT | CASSGFGSSQPQHF
TRBD2 | TRBJ2-7 | TRBV5-1 | - | TGCGCCAGCAGCTTGGATTCGGGCGGGAGTTGGTACGAGCAGTACTTC | CASSLDSGGSWYEQYF
TRBD2 | TRBJ2-1 | TRBV4-3 | few | TGCGCCAGCAGCCCGGGGCCGGGACTAGCTGACAATGAGCAGTTCTTC | CASSPGPGLADNEQFF
TRBD2 | TRBJ2-7 | TRBV13 | - | TGTGCCAGCAGCTTAACGGGAGGGGCCTACGAGCAGTACTTC | CASSLTGGAYEQYF
- | TRBJ1-3 | TRBV4-2 | - | TGTGCCAGCAGCCAAGTAGCCGGAGACTCTGGAAACACCATATATTTT | CASSQVAGDSGNTIYF
TRBD1 | TRBJ1-5 | TRBV7-9 | - | TGTGCCAGCAGCACTACGGACAGGGGTAATCAGCCCCAGCATTTT | CASSTTDRGNQPQHF
- | TRBJ1-1 | TRBV7-2 | - | TGTGCCAGCAGCCCAAGGACACGGGGGTCTGAAGCTTTCTTT | CASSPRTRGSEAFF
TRBD2 | TRBJ2-2 | TRBV5-1 | once | TGCGCCAGCAGCTTGTCCCCCAGACTAGCGGGAGCGGGGACCGGGGAGCTGTTTTTT | CASSLSPRLAGAGTGELFF
- | TRBJ1-4 | TRBV6-5 | once | TGTGCCAGCAGTTATACAGGGACAACTAATGAAAAACTGCTTTTT | CASSYTGTTNEKLLF
TRBD1 | TRBJ2-7 | TRBV28 | - | TGTGCCAGCAGTTCGATTGACAGGGCCTACGAGCAGTACTTC | CASSSIDRAYEQYF
TRBD1 | TRBJ2-7 | TRBV10-1 | - | TGCGCCAACAGCAAGCCACAGGGGGTTTTTCTAGGGTTC | CANSKPQGVFLGF
TRBD2 | TRBJ2-3 | TRBV27 | - | TGTGCCAGCAGTCACCTAGCGGGCACAGATACGCAGTATTTT | CASSHLAGTDTQYF
- | TRBJ2-7 | TRBV11-3 | - | TGTGCCAGCAGCTCCTCGACTTACGAGCAGTACTTC | CASSSSTYEQYF